Listed below are T cell receptor beta chains from one sample, sequenced in a study of OX40 agonist ivuxolimab in advanced cancers. Only in-frame clones appear in the TCRdb table, and some are missing; sequencing was by immunoSEQ multiplex PCR. The repertoire has approximately 15,000 clones, 80% of them found once; the top ten carry about 35%. Sequenced here: CD4+ or CD8+ T cells sorted from blood, sampled in a trial of the OX40 agonist ivuxolimab. Receptor source: an adult with an advanced solid tumor such as melanoma, head and neck, liver or kidney cancer. Both conserved end residues are part of each CDR3. Each record gives: J gene, V gene, D gene, clone size, CDR3 DNA, CDR3 protein. The D gene is left open where the match is weak. Size is omitted from some rows. Given values are once, few, many or a class for expanded clones.

j_gene: TRBJ2-7
v_gene: TRBV7-9
d_gene: -
abundance: -
CDR3nt: TGTGCCATGGCGCCAGAAGGGAACTACGAGCAGTACTTC
CDR3aa: CAMAPEGNYEQYF

j_gene: TRBJ2-3
v_gene: TRBV7-2
d_gene: TRBD2
abundance: once
CDR3nt: TGTGCCAGCAGTTTCTGGGGGGGGGATCCAGATACGCAGTATTTT
CDR3aa: CASSFWGGDPDTQYF

j_gene: TRBJ2-7
v_gene: TRBV4-1
d_gene: -
abundance: -
CDR3nt: TGCGCCAGCAGCCAACCGACAGGACGATCCTACGAGCAGTACTTC
CDR3aa: CASSQPTGRSYEQYF

j_gene: TRBJ2-1
v_gene: TRBV28
d_gene: -
abundance: once
CDR3nt: TGTGCCAGCAGTTTAGGCGATCGGCAGGACGATGAGCAGTTCTTC
CDR3aa: CASSLGDRQDDEQFF

j_gene: TRBJ2-4
v_gene: TRBV7-2
d_gene: -
abundance: -
CDR3nt: TGTGCCAGCAGCATATCGGCACAGTGGGACATTCAGTACTTC
CDR3aa: CASSISAQWDIQYF

j_gene: TRBJ2-6
v_gene: TRBV5-1
d_gene: TRBD1
abundance: once
CDR3nt: TGCGCCAGCAGCTTGTACCGACAGGGGGTATTATCTGGGGCCAACGTCCTGACTTTC
CDR3aa: CASSLYRQGVLSGANVLTF

j_gene: TRBJ2-7
v_gene: TRBV29-1
d_gene: -
abundance: once
CDR3nt: TGCAGCGTTGAGTCGGAGACCTACGAGCAGTACTTC
CDR3aa: CSVESETYEQYF

j_gene: TRBJ2-1
v_gene: TRBV10-3
d_gene: -
abundance: -
CDR3nt: TGTGCCATCAGTGAGTCGAAAGGGGGGCCCCGTGAGGAGCAGTTCTTC
CDR3aa: CAISESKGGPREEQFF

j_gene: TRBJ1-1
v_gene: TRBV6-6
d_gene: -
abundance: -
CDR3nt: TGTGCCAGCAGTTATGGAGGTGCTGAAGCTTTCTTT
CDR3aa: CASSYGGAEAFF

j_gene: TRBJ1-1
v_gene: TRBV7-8
d_gene: -
abundance: few
CDR3nt: TGTGCCAGCAGCCCTAAAAGGCCTGAAGCTTTCTTT
CDR3aa: CASSPKRPEAFF

j_gene: TRBJ2-1
v_gene: TRBV9
d_gene: TRBD2
abundance: -
CDR3nt: TGTGCCAGCAGCGCCCGACTAGCGGAATCCTACAATGAGCAGTTCTTC
CDR3aa: CASSARLAESYNEQFF

j_gene: TRBJ1-1
v_gene: TRBV12-5
d_gene: -
abundance: -
CDR3nt: TGTGCTAGTGGTTTGGTACGAATATTAACTTTCTTT
CDR3aa: CASGLVRILTFF

j_gene: TRBJ2-2
v_gene: TRBV6-4
d_gene: -
abundance: once
CDR3nt: TGTGCCAGCAGTGACTCGACGGAAGGGGCCGGGGAGCTGTTTTTT
CDR3aa: CASSDSTEGAGELFF

j_gene: TRBJ1-2
v_gene: TRBV18
d_gene: -
abundance: -
CDR3nt: TGTGCCAGCTCACCACAAGGGTCTAACTATGGCTACACCTTC
CDR3aa: CASSPQGSNYGYTF

j_gene: TRBJ2-7
v_gene: TRBV5-4
d_gene: -
abundance: -
CDR3nt: TGTGCCAGCAGCCCCCCGGGACACGAGACCTACGAGCAGTACTTC
CDR3aa: CASSPPGHETYEQYF

j_gene: TRBJ1-4
v_gene: TRBV19
d_gene: -
abundance: -
CDR3nt: TGTGCCACCTCAAATGCAGGGGAACAACTGTTTTTT
CDR3aa: CATSNAGEQLFF

j_gene: TRBJ1-5
v_gene: TRBV2
d_gene: TRBD1
abundance: -
CDR3nt: TGTGCCAGCACGTCAGGGGGCATTAGCAATCAGCCCCAGCATTTT
CDR3aa: CASTSGGISNQPQHF

j_gene: TRBJ1-1
v_gene: TRBV9
d_gene: -
abundance: -
CDR3nt: TGTGCCAGCAGCGTAGTTTCAGGGAGGGGTGAAGCTTTCTTT
CDR3aa: CASSVVSGRGEAFF

j_gene: TRBJ2-7
v_gene: TRBV28
d_gene: -
abundance: -
CDR3nt: TGTGCCAGCAGTTTCGGGAAAGGGGGAACGGCCTACGAGCAGTACTTC
CDR3aa: CASSFGKGGTAYEQYF

j_gene: TRBJ2-1
v_gene: TRBV7-9
d_gene: -
abundance: -
CDR3nt: TGTGCCAGCAGCTTAGTAGGGGGGACCGATGAGCAGTTCTTC
CDR3aa: CASSLVGGTDEQFF

j_gene: TRBJ2-3
v_gene: TRBV19
d_gene: -
abundance: -
CDR3nt: TGTGCCAGTAGATCCAACCCGTCAAGGGGGAGCACAGATACGCAGTATTTT
CDR3aa: CASRSNPSRGSTDTQYF

j_gene: TRBJ2-3
v_gene: TRBV19
d_gene: -
abundance: once
CDR3nt: TGTGCCAGTAGTCTAGTCCGTACAGATACGCAGTATTTT
CDR3aa: CASSLVRTDTQYF

j_gene: TRBJ2-1
v_gene: TRBV6-5
d_gene: -
abundance: -
CDR3nt: TGTGCCAGCAGTTCGGGCTACAATGAGCAGTTCTTC
CDR3aa: CASSSGYNEQFF

j_gene: TRBJ2-6
v_gene: TRBV5-1
d_gene: TRBD1
abundance: -
CDR3nt: TGCGCCAGCAGCTCCCGGGACAGGGGTTTTGGGGCCAACGTCCTGACTTTC
CDR3aa: CASSSRDRGFGANVLTF

j_gene: TRBJ2-2
v_gene: TRBV6-1
d_gene: -
abundance: -
CDR3nt: TGTGCCAGCCGGGGGTACGTCGGGGAGCTGTTTTTT
CDR3aa: CASRGYVGELFF

j_gene: TRBJ1-5
v_gene: TRBV5-6
d_gene: -
abundance: -
CDR3nt: TGTGCCAGCAGCTTTGGAAGGCTTGGGCCCCAGCATTTT
CDR3aa: CASSFGRLGPQHF

j_gene: TRBJ1-4
v_gene: TRBV18
d_gene: -
abundance: -
CDR3nt: TGTGCCAGCTCACCTCCGGGCCCCTCCGGTGAAAAACTGTTTTTT
CDR3aa: CASSPPGPSGEKLFF

j_gene: TRBJ2-7
v_gene: TRBV29-1
d_gene: -
abundance: -
CDR3nt: TGCAGCGTTGAAGGCAGGGCCTACGAGCAGTACTTC
CDR3aa: CSVEGRAYEQYF

j_gene: TRBJ1-2
v_gene: TRBV6-5
d_gene: -
abundance: -
CDR3nt: TGTGCCAGCAGTCAGCTAACCGGGAGCAATGGCTACACCTTC
CDR3aa: CASSQLTGSNGYTF

j_gene: TRBJ2-7
v_gene: TRBV5-4
d_gene: -
abundance: -
CDR3nt: TGTGCCAGCAGCTTGGTGCCTGATAGCACCTACGAGCAGTACTTC
CDR3aa: CASSLVPDSTYEQYF

j_gene: TRBJ2-1
v_gene: TRBV9
d_gene: -
abundance: -
CDR3nt: TGTGCCAGCAGCGTACCTGGGAGTAACAATGAGCAGTTCTTC
CDR3aa: CASSVPGSNNEQFF

j_gene: TRBJ2-7
v_gene: TRBV6-1
d_gene: TRBD1
abundance: -
CDR3nt: TGTGCCAGCAGTGTGTTTGAGACAGGGCAATACGAGCAGTACTTC
CDR3aa: CASSVFETGQYEQYF

j_gene: TRBJ2-5
v_gene: TRBV7-2
d_gene: -
abundance: -
CDR3nt: TGTGCCAGCAGCTTAGCGGCGCTAACAGGGACCCAGTACTTC
CDR3aa: CASSLAALTGTQYF

j_gene: TRBJ1-1
v_gene: TRBV5-6
d_gene: -
abundance: once
CDR3nt: TGTGCCAGCAGCTTAGGGGGGCTCGGCACTGAAGCTTTCTTT
CDR3aa: CASSLGGLGTEAFF

j_gene: TRBJ1-5
v_gene: TRBV7-9
d_gene: TRBD1
abundance: few
CDR3nt: TGTGCCAGCAGAGACAGGGGACCCAATCAGCCCCAGCATTTT
CDR3aa: CASRDRGPNQPQHF

j_gene: TRBJ2-5
v_gene: TRBV7-9
d_gene: -
abundance: -
CDR3nt: TGTGCCAGCAGCCACCAAGAGACCCAGTACTTC
CDR3aa: CASSHQETQYF

j_gene: TRBJ2-2
v_gene: TRBV19
d_gene: TRBD1
abundance: -
CDR3nt: TGTGCCAGTTCTCGGACAGGGTACACCGGGGAGCTGTTTTTT
CDR3aa: CASSRTGYTGELFF

j_gene: TRBJ1-1
v_gene: TRBV15
d_gene: -
abundance: -
CDR3nt: TGTGCCACCAGCAGAGGGGCAGGGTATATGAACACTGAAGCTTTCTTT
CDR3aa: CATSRGAGYMNTEAFF

j_gene: TRBJ2-7
v_gene: TRBV11-2
d_gene: TRBD1
abundance: -
CDR3nt: TGTGCCAGCAGCCCTAGGACAGGGAGCTCCTACGAGCAGTACTTC
CDR3aa: CASSPRTGSSYEQYF

j_gene: TRBJ2-7
v_gene: TRBV11-3
d_gene: -
abundance: -
CDR3nt: TGTGCCAGCACCTCGAAGGGGACCGAGCAGTACTTC
CDR3aa: CASTSKGTEQYF

j_gene: TRBJ2-3
v_gene: TRBV11-2
d_gene: TRBD2
abundance: once
CDR3nt: TGTGCCAGCAGCGGGCATCAAGAGCGGGGCCTCACAGATACGCAGTATTTT
CDR3aa: CASSGHQERGLTDTQYF

j_gene: TRBJ1-2
v_gene: TRBV15
d_gene: TRBD1
abundance: -
CDR3nt: TGTGCCACCAGCAGCGATCTTGGGACAGGTCCTGGCTACACCTTC
CDR3aa: CATSSDLGTGPGYTF